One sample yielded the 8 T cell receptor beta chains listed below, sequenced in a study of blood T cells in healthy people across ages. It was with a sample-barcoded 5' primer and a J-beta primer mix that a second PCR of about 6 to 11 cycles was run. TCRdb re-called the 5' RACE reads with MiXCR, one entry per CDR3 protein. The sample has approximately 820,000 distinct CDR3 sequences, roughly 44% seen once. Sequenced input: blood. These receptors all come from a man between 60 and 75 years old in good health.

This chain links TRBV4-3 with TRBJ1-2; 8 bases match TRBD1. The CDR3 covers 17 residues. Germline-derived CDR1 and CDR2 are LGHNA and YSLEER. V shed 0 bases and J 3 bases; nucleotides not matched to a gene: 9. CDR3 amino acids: CASSQDRGQGAYYGYTF. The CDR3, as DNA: TGCGCCAGCAGCCAAGATCGCGGGCAGGGGGCTTACTATGGCTACACCTTC.

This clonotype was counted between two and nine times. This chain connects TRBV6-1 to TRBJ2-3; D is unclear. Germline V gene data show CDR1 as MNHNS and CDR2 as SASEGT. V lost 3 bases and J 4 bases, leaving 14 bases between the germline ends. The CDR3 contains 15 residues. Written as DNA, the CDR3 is TGTGCCAGCAGTGATACGGTTTTTGGAGCAGATACGCAGTATTTT. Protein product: CASSDTVFGADTQYF.

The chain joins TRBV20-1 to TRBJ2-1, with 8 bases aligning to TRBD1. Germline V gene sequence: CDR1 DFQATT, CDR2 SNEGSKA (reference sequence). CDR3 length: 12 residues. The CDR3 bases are TGCACAGTGGGGACAGGACACAATGAGCAGTTCTTC. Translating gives CTVGTGHNEQFF.

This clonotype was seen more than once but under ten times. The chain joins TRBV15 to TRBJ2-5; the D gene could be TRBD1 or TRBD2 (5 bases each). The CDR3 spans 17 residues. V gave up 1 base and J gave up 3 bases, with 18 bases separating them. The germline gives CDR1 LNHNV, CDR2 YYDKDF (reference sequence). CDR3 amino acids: CATSRGLGPSEEETQYF. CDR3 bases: TGTGCCACCAGCAGAGGATTGGGACCCAGCGAGGAAGAGACCCAGTACTTC.

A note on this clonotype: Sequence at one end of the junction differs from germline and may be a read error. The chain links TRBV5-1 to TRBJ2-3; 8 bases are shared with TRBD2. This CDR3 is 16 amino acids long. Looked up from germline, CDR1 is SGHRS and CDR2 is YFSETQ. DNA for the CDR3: TGCGTCAGCAGCTTGGCCGTAGCGGGGAACACAGATACGCAGTATTTT. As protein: CVSSLAVAGNTDTQYF.

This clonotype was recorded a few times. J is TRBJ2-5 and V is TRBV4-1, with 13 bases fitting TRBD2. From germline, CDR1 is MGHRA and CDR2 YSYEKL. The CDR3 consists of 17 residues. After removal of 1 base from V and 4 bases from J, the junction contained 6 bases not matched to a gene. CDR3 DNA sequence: TGCGCCAGCAGCCAAGGTGGACTAGCGGGGGCCGTAGAGACCCAGTACTTC. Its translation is CASSQGGLAGAVETQYF.

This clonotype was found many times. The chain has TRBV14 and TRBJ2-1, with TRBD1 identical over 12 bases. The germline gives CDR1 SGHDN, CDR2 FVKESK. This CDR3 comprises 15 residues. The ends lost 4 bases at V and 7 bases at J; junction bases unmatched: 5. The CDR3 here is CASSLGQGAMNEQFF. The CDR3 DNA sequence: TGTGCCAGCAGCCTGGGACAGGGGGCAATGAATGAGCAGTTCTTC.

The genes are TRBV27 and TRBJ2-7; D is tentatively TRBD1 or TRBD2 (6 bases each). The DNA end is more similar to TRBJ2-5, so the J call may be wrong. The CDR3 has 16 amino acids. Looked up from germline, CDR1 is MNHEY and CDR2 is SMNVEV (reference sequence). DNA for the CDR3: TGTGCCAGCAGTCAACTCAGAGGGGGGCCGGGAGAGACCCAGTACTTC. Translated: CASSQLRGGPGETQYF.